This TCR beta chain emerged from a study of regulatory T cells in long-lasting Graves disease. Time point in this sample: newly diagnosed GD, antithyroid drugs for less than 3 months. PBMC RNA served as the TCR library source. Into tubes containing EDTA, approximately 8.5 milliliters of peripheral blood were drawn. The V and J ends lost 1 base and 0 bases respectively, with 19 bases between them. CDR3 size: 19 residues. Germline CDR1 reads SGHVS; CDR2 reads FQNEAQ. According to the study, TCR beta libraries were built with iRepertoire HTBI primers and CDR3-region Arm-PCR. TCRdb recomputed calls from the multiplex PCR reads with MiXCR, one row per CDR3 protein. The table shows 520,000 or so distinct CDR3 sequences, with about 12% occurring only once. These same records also appear under a second study, on T cells in Graves' hyperthyroidism and ophthalmopathy. Per that study: The authors deemed Graves' hyperthyroidism stable absent ophthalmopathy progression within 18 months. Most thyroid-expanded clonotypes above 0.001 were also found in blood. Progression to ophthalmopathy was predicted a median of about 6.6 months early.

Sequencing used peripheral blood mononuclear cells (PBMCs), obtained at new diagnosis, from a patient treated with antithyroid drugs. The TCR sequence derives from a woman aged 25 to 39 with Graves disease. The chain employs TRBV7-8 and TRBJ1-5; D gene unclear. CDR3 bases: TGTGCCAGCAGCTTAGTACCCACGACCGATTTTTATAGCAATCAGCCCCAGCATTTT. Protein: CASSLVPTTDFYSNQPQHF.